The clone carrying this T cell receptor beta chain has more than one count but fewer than ten. Its target is not known. The CDR3 contains 16 residues. TCRdb's table, derived via immunoSEQ multiplex PCR, lists solely in-frame clones and lacks some. The sample includes about 26,000 clones, over 60% seen only once; the top ten take 10%. The data belong to a study of CD4 T cells in relation to SARS-CoV-2 and coronaviruses. As for the study in general: TCR beta CDR3s were sequenced after approximately ten-day antigen culture of PBMCs.

The unexposed donors gave CD4+ T cells in about 2011-2019, prior to COVID-19. Isolation of CD4+ T cells took place after 10 days in culture. As cell numbers allowed, unexposed-donor CD4+ T cells faced SARS-CoV-2 S/N and four cold-coronavirus spikes. The specimen was CD4+ T cells from PBMCs, cultured in vitro. The genes are TRBV21-1 and TRBJ1-6. TRBV21-1 is a pseudogene locus. The source is a human donor in good health. This chain's CDR3 is CASSRKEIRANSPLHF. For the CDR3, the DNA is TGTGCCAGCAGCAGAAAGGAGATTAGGGCAAATTCACCCCTCCACTTT.